These 23 T cell receptor beta chains were all obtained from the same sample, sequenced in a study of OX40 agonist ivuxolimab in advanced cancers. Measured with immunoSEQ multiplex PCR; TCRdb has only the in-frame clones, and not every one. The sample carries about 15,000 clones, roughly 77% recorded once. The sample in question was CD4+ or CD8+ T cells sorted from blood, obtained in a trial of the OX40 agonist ivuxolimab. These receptors came from an adult with an advanced solid tumor such as melanoma, head and neck, liver or kidney cancer.

V usage is TRBV2 and J usage is TRBJ2-2; TRBD2 aligns across 8 bases. Trimming at V came to 8 bases and at J to 8 bases, leaving 10 bases not matched to a gene. The CDR3 sequence is 14 residues long. Per germline, CDR1 SNHLY and CDR2 FYNNEI. The CDR3: CASSGTRSKGELFF. The CDR3 nucleotides are TGTGCCAGCTCTGGGACTAGGTCCAAAGGGGAGCTGTTTTTT.

The CDR3 protein is CATSRAYSDDYGYTF. The CDR3 DNA is TGTGCCACCAGCAGAGCCTATAGCGACGACTATGGCTACACCTTC. The chain uses TRBV15 and TRBJ1-2, with D unclear. The CDR3 is 15 residues long. CDR1 and CDR2 from the germline V gene are LNHNV and YYDKDF (reference sequence). V lost 1 base and J lost 3, with 12 bases in between.

The CDR3 protein is CASSLASHRETQYF. For the CDR3, the DNA is TGTGCCAGCAGCTTAGCCAGCCACCGAGAGACCCAGTACTTC. The V call is TRBV7-9, the J call TRBJ2-5; D gene unclear. Between the trimmed V and J ends, which lost 0 bases and 4 bases, there was a span of 9 bases. Germline V gene sequence: CDR1 SEHNR, CDR2 FQNEAQ (reference sequence). The CDR3 is made up of 14 amino acids. Drawing the rest from reference TRBV7-9 and TRBJ2-5, the complete variable domain is DTGVSQNPRHKITKRGQNVTFRCDPISEHNRLYWYRQTLGQGPEFLTYFQNEAQLEKSRLLSDRFSAERPKGSFSTLEIQRTEQGDSAMYLCASSLASHRETQYFGPGTRLLVL.

CDR3 DNA: TGTGCCAGCAGAAAAGAATCCGGGGTTTCCTATGGCTACACCTTC. The encoded protein is CASRKESGVSYGYTF. The chain couples TRBV9 to TRBJ1-2; no clear D. The CDR3 covers 15 residues. Germline lookup yields CDR1 SGDLS and CDR2 YYNGEE. The V end was cut by 5 bases, the J end by 4 bases, with 18 bases between.

CDR3 sequence: CASSLAPPGGYGYTF. The CDR3 coding sequence is TGCGCCAGCAGCTTGGCACCCCCAGGGGGCTATGGCTACACCTTC. The chain couples TRBV5-1 to TRBJ1-2; TRBD1 aligns across 7 bases. From germline, CDR1 is SGHRS and CDR2 YFSETQ. The CDR3 extends over 15 amino acids. V shed 0 bases and J 4 bases; nucleotides not matched to a gene: 6. Full variable domain (outside the CDR3, taken from reference TRBV5-1 and TRBJ1-2): KAGVTQTPRYLIKTRGQQVTLSCSPISGHRSVSWYQQTPGQGLQFLFEYFSETQRNKGNFPGRFSGRQFSNSRSEMNVSTLELGDSALYLCASSLAPPGGYGYTFGSGTRLTVV.

This chain joins TRBV14 and TRBJ2-3, with D perhaps TRBD2 (5 bases). The germline V gene encodes CDR1 SGHDN and CDR2 FVKESK. This CDR3 region has 14 residues. With 4 bases removed from V and 6 bases from J, the gap between germline ends came to 14 bases. The CDR3 DNA reads as TGTGCCAGCAGCCCTCGGACCCGAGGGGATACGCAGTATTTT. Amino acids: CASSPRTRGDTQYF.

The table lists this clone with a count of one. V is TRBV7-9 and J is TRBJ2-1; 9 positions agree with TRBD2. There are 13 residues in the CDR3. The V and J ends lost 4 bases and 9 bases, in that order; junction bases with no gene match: 4. The germline gives CDR1 SEHNR, CDR2 FQNEAQ (reference sequence). Here the CDR3 DNA reads TGTGCCAGCAGCTCCGGGACTAGCACTGAGCAGTTCTTC. Translated: CASSSGTSTEQFF.

This clone qualifies as medium-sized. The chain is built from TRBV7-3 and TRBJ2-1; TRBD2 matches 10 bases. CDR3 length equals 16 residues. The ends lost 0 bases at V and 2 bases at J; junction bases unmatched: 1. Per germline, CDR1 SGHTA and CDR2 FQGTGA. This CDR3 reads CASSLTLAGAYNEQFF. The DNA of the CDR3 is TGTGCCAGCAGCTTAACTCTAGCGGGGGCCTACAATGAGCAGTTCTTC.

This chain uses TRBV11-2 with TRBJ2-1; TRBD2 agrees at 7 bases. V dropped 7 bases and J dropped 0; count of bases not matched to a gene: 18. The CDR3 extends over 19 amino acids. Germline assignment: CDR1 SGHAT and CDR2 FQNNGV. The CDR3 sequence is CASIPGLVQPGLSYNEQFF. CDR3 in DNA: TGTGCCAGCATCCCCGGACTAGTCCAGCCCGGTCTCTCCTACAATGAGCAGTTCTTC.

The J gene is TRBJ1-1, the V gene TRBV27; D gene ambiguous. V dropped 7 bases and J dropped 1 base, with 7 bases sitting between them. The CDR3 sequence is 12 residues long. Germline V lookup: CDR1 MNHEY, CDR2 SMNVEV (reference sequence). CDR3 loop: CASISGNTEAFF. As DNA, the CDR3 is TGTGCCAGCATCTCAGGGAACACTGAAGCTTTCTTT.

This clone has only one observation. V usage is TRBV11-2 and J usage is TRBJ2-7, with D perhaps assigned TRBD1 or TRBD2 (5 bases each). Germline CDR1 SGHAT, CDR2 FQNNGV. The germline V and J ends were trimmed by 0 bases and 2 bases, with 11 bases remaining between them. This CDR3 has 15 amino acids. CDR3 nucleotide sequence: TGTGCCAGCAGCTTAGAATGGGACCTGGCCTACGAGCAGTACTTC. This gives the protein CASSLEWDLAYEQYF.

The genes are TRBV2 and TRBJ1-6; TRBD1 aligns across 9 bases. The germline CDR1 and CDR2 sequences are SNHLY and FYNNEI. This CDR3 spans 13 amino acids. Losses at the gene ends were 9 bases for V and 7 bases for J; bases not matched to a gene: 4. The CDR3, as DNA: TGTGCCAGTTGGGACAGGGTGAATTCACCCCTCCACTTT. It is translated as CASWDRVNSPLHF.

The gene calls are TRBV29-1 and TRBJ1-1; TRBD1 aligns across 8 bases. This CDR3 comprises 13 residues. Per germline, CDR1 SQVTM and CDR2 ANQGSEA. V gave up 5 bases and J gave up 3 bases; unmatched junction bases: 5. Here the CDR3 DNA reads TGCAGCGTTCCTGGACAGGGTGACACTGAAGCTTTCTTT. It encodes CSVPGQGDTEAFF. The full variable domain, its missing parts supplied by reference TRBV29-1 and TRBJ1-1, is SAVISQKPSRDICQRGTSLTIQCQVDSQVTMMFWYRQQPGQSLTLIATANQGSEATYESGFVIDKFPISRPNLTFSTLTVSNMSPEDSSIYLCSVPGQGDTEAFFGQGTRLTVV.

The CDR3 reads CATQGHGTKGPGNTIYF. CDR3 DNA sequence: TGTGCCACCCAGGGCCACGGGACAAAGGGGCCTGGAAACACCATATATTTT. This rearrangement joins TRBV10-3 to TRBJ1-3; perhaps TRBD1 as D (6 bases). Trimming removed 10 bases from V and 2 bases from J, with 24 bases in between. The CDR3 extends over 17 amino acids. The germline V gene encodes CDR1 ENHRY and CDR2 SYGVKD.

The chain carries TRBV19 and TRBJ1-2; D gene ambiguous. The CDR3 covers 17 residues. Germline CDR1 reads LNHDA; CDR2 reads SQIVND (reference sequence). Trimming pared 4 bases from V and 0 bases from J, leaving 18 bases between. The CDR3 nucleotides are TGTGCCAGTAGTAGGGTGGCAGGCACCCCCTCTAACTATGGCTACACCTTC. Translating it yields CASSRVAGTPSNYGYTF.

The CDR3: CASKGLYEQYF. The CDR3 DNA is TGTGCCAGCAAGGGCCTATACGAGCAGTACTTC. This rearrangement joins TRBV6-5 to TRBJ2-7; the D is unclear. V was cut by 7 bases and J by 4 bases, with 8 bases left in between. The CDR3 contains 11 residues. Germline values: CDR1 MNHEY, CDR2 SVGAGI.

The V gene is TRBV10-3, the J gene TRBJ1-1; 7 positions match TRBD1. V was pared by 6 bases and J by 1 base, with 5 bases of the junction left unmatched. Germline V lookup: CDR1 ENHRY, CDR2 SYGVKD. The CDR3 length is 14 residues. The CDR3 DNA sequence: TGTGCCATCAGCCAGGGGGGGGAGAACACTGAAGCTTTCTTT. Protein sequence: CAISQGGENTEAFF.

This clone occurred a few times. V and J are TRBV30 and TRBJ1-4, with TRBD1 matching over 7 bases. Germline V CDR1 and CDR2: GTSNPN, SVGIG (reference sequence). The CDR3 consists of 12 residues. J gave up 8 bases and V 4 bases, and 4 bases lay outside the gene matches. The CDR3 DNA is TGTGCCTGGAAGGCAGGGGGGGAAAAACTGTTTTTT. This gives the protein CAWKAGGEKLFF. Variable domain in full (rest from reference TRBV30 and TRBJ1-4): SQTIHQWPATLVQPVGSPLSLECTVEGTSNPNLYWYRQAAGRGLQLLFYSVGIGQISSEVPQNLSASRPQDRQFILSSKKLLLSDSGFYLCAWKAGGEKLFFGSGTQLSVL.

By share, this clone counts as medium-sized (0.01 to 0.1%). CDR3 residues: CATTAGGQGVYGYTF. The CDR3 nucleotides read TGTGCCACCACAGCTGGGGGACAGGGGGTCTATGGCTACACCTTC. This chain uses TRBV7-9 with TRBJ1-2; TRBD1 matches at 11 bases. Germline assignment: CDR1 SEHNR and CDR2 FQNEAQ (reference sequence). This CDR3 is 15 amino acids long. Losses at the gene ends were 10 bases for V and 4 bases for J; bases not matched to a gene: 11. The full variable domain, its missing parts supplied by reference TRBV7-9 and TRBJ1-2, is DTGVSQNPRHKITKRGQNVTFRCDPISEHNRLYWYRQTLGQGPEFLTYFQNEAQLEKSRLLSDRFSAERPKGSFSTLEIQRTEQGDSAMYLCATTAGGQGVYGYTFGSGTRLTVV.

This chain connects TRBV29-1 to TRBJ2-7, with D possibly being TRBD1 (6 bases). Germline V gives CDR1 SQVTM, CDR2 ANQGSEA. The CDR3 consists of 13 residues. Trimming cost V 6 bases and J 0 bases, with 12 bases left between them. Here the CDR3 reads CSVETGSSYEQYF. In DNA, the CDR3 is TGCAGCGTGGAAACAGGGAGCTCCTACGAGCAGTACTTC.

The CDR3, as DNA: TGTGCCAGCACGGTAGCGGGGGGGCCGGATGAGCAGTTCTTC. Encoded protein: CASTVAGGPDEQFF. The chain couples TRBV27 to TRBJ2-1; 11 bases align to TRBD2. The CDR3 sequence is 14 residues long. In germline, CDR1 is MNHEY, CDR2 SMNVEV (reference sequence). J gave up 8 bases and V 7 bases, and 7 bases lay outside the gene matches.

Concerning this clone: One end of the junction is discordant with germline, which a read error may explain. This sequence joins TRBV7-7 and TRBJ2-3; a possible D gene is TRBD1 (6 bases). The CDR3 contains 15 residues. Looked up from germline, CDR1 is SSHAT and CDR2 is FNYEAQ (reference sequence). CDR3 protein: CASSLTGISTDTQYF. For the CDR3, the DNA is TGTGCTAGCAGCTTAACAGGGATCAGCACAGATACGCAGTATTTT.

This chain uses TRBV6-1 with TRBJ1-2, with TRBD1 matching 8 bases. There are 13 residues in the CDR3. The germline CDR1 and CDR2 sequences are MNHNS and SASEGT. V gave up 4 bases and J gave up 6 bases; unmatched junction bases: 4. The chain's CDR3 is CASSVDRGNGYTF. CDR3 DNA sequence: TGTGCCAGCAGTGTAGACAGGGGAAATGGCTACACCTTC.